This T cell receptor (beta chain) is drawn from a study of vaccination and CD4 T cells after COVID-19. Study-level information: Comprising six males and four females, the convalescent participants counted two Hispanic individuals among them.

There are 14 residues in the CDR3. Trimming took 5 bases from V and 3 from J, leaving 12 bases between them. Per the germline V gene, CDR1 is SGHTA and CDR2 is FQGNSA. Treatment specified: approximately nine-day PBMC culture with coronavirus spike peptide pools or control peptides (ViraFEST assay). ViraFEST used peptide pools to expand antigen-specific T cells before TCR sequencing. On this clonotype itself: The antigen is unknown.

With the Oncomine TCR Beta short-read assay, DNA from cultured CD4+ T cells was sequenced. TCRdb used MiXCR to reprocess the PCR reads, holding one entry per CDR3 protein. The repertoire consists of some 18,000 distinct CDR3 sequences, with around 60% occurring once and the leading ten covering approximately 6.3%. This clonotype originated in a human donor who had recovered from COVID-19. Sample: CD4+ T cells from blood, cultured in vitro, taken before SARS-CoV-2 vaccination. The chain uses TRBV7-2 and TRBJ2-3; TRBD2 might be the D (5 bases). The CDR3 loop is CASSLLGPTDTQYF. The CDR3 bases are TGTGCCAGCAGCCTACTAGGCCCAACAGATACGCAGTATTTT.